This T cell receptor beta chain is from a study of blood T cell repertoires in COVID-19 (dated by TCRdb to about 2020). Regarding the research as a whole: Samples from collaborators originated in the United States, Italy and Spain and spanned both the acute and convalescent phases of COVID-19. The prospective study material was composed of cDNA or gDNA derived from T cells, B-cell-depleted T cells, or PBMCs. Where available, HLA class I and class II types were taken from metadata supplied by the sample provider and were not determined by assay-based typing. The repertoires were made available in a free public database intended to serve as a resource for research on the immune response to SARS-CoV-2. Sample metadata almost always included a de-identified subject ID, COVID-19 status, age in years and sex. Deeply sampled blood TCRbeta repertoires from subjects exposed to, actively infected with, or recovered from COVID-19 were included in the dataset. Samples came from the ongoing ImmuneRACE study (first 160 participants) plus 1,254 subjects from 6 global collaborators.

TCRbeta CDR3 regions were amplified from genomic DNA using the immunoSEQ Assay, a bias-controlled multiplex PCR. The source study handled its data this way. The number of nucleated cells in each sample was estimated from the amplification of reference gene primers within the assay. To quantify the absolute abundance of each unique TCRbeta CDR3 rearrangement, sequence reads were collapsed and filtered. Productive Simpson clonality was computed per sample as the square root of Simpson's diversity index over productive rearrangements. Not all clones reach the TCRdb copy of this immuneACCESS table, which keeps in-frame sequences only. Checked studies attribute under half of the gap to unresolved V genes and leave the rest unexplained. D and trimming were read from the DNA, whereas the V and J calls and clone size are those reported in that table. For this sample there are about 270,000 clones; approximately 86% appear just once. The top ten hold about 2.7% of the sample.

General conclusions and limits of the study: The quantity of clinical and demographic metadata differed by source and by participant and was supplied without curation.

With regard to this clone: Which antigen it targets is not known. No per-base quality is available; no much larger clone lies one base away.

Enrolling through a virtual design, the prospective study's participants ranged in age from roughly 18 to 100 years and lived across roughly 23 United States geographic areas. In the prospective study, participants were assigned to cohorts based on the clinical history participants reported in a screening survey and a study questionnaire. ImmuneRACE Cohort 3 recovered participants were defined by two consecutive negative NP/OP PCR tests, healthcare professional clearance, or symptom resolution. Each participant in the prospective study had whole blood, serum and a nasopharyngeal or oropharyngeal swab collected by mobile phlebotomists. Over an approximately 2-month period, participants in the prospective study had the option of providing additional blood draws and questionnaires. Blood samples from the prospective study were shipped frozen or at room temperature prior to DNA extraction. CDR1 and CDR2, per the germline V gene, are MDHEN and SYDVKM. A distance of 8 bases separates the germline ends of V and J, which lose 2 bases and 1 base respectively. The CDR3 measures 14 amino acids from cysteine to phenylalanine. The CDR3 DNA has 42 bases and is translated from base 1.

This sequence was found in a woman younger than 30 who had recovered from COVID-19. The sample was PBMCs or T cells enriched from blood (not recorded which). The V and J genes are TRBV28 and TRBJ1-1; confidence is insufficient to name the D gene. The nucleotide sequence reads as follows: TGTGCCAGCAGTTTACGGTTAAGGAACACTGAAGCTTTCTTT. This encodes CASSLRLRNTEAFF.